The 7 T cell receptor beta chains below all came from one sample that was sequenced in a study of blood T cell repertoires in COVID-19. Generated by immunoSEQ multiplex PCR, the TCRdb table keeps only in-frame clones and is missing some. The table lists roughly 440,000 clones, roughly 88% of them singletons. The sequenced sample consisted of peripheral blood. The receptors were gathered from a woman aged 45-65 years with COVID-19, enrolled during active disease.

Comments on this clone: At the DNA level, this CDR3 is encoded by other sequences in the same sample as well. V usage is TRBV6-5 and J usage is TRBJ1-2; 10 bases map to TRBD1. CDR3 size: 13 residues. With V trimmed by 8 bases and J by 4 bases, 4 bases remained unmatched. CDR1 MNHEY and CDR2 SVGAGI come from the germline V gene. For the CDR3, the DNA is TGTGCCAGCCGGCGGACAGGGGGCTATGGCTACACCTTC. This codes for CASRRTGGYGYTF.

This chain links TRBV9 with TRBJ1-2; 11 nucleotides line up with TRBD1. V gave up 3 bases and J gave up 8 bases; unmatched junction bases: 3. Germline CDR1 is SGDLS and CDR2 is YYNGEE. The CDR3 loop spans 13 amino acids. The CDR3 bases are TGTGCCAGCAGCGGGGGACAGGGGGGGGGCTACACCTTC. Translated, it gives CASSGGQGGGYTF.

In the case of this clone: This sample also contains other DNA sequences that code for the same CDR3. The chain joins TRBV2 to TRBJ1-4, with 7 bases identical to TRBD1. This CDR3 spans 13 amino acids. The V gene end was trimmed by 5 bases and the J gene end by 5 bases; junction bases not matched to a gene: 2. CDR1 and CDR2 (germline): SNHLY, FYNNEI. CDR3 residues: CASSRDSNEKLFF. The CDR3 DNA is TGTGCCAGCAGTCGGGACAGCAATGAAAAACTGTTTTTT. Full variable domain (outside the CDR3, taken from reference TRBV2 and TRBJ1-4): EPEVTQTPSHQVTQMGQEVILRCVPISNHLYFYWYRQILGQKVEFLVSFYNNEISEKSEIFDDQFSVERPDGSNFTLKIRSTKLEDSAMYFCASSRDSNEKLFFGSGTQLSVL.

The chain carries TRBV19 and TRBJ1-5; D not resolved. CDR3 length: 15 residues. Germline values: CDR1 LNHDA, CDR2 SQIVND (reference sequence). With 6 bases removed from V and 3 bases from J, the gap between germline ends came to 15 bases. The CDR3 loop reads CASSLTTDINQPQHF. The CDR3 DNA reads as TGTGCCAGTAGCCTAACCACAGACATCAATCAGCCCCAGCATTTT.

V and J are TRBV7-9 and TRBJ1-4, with D possibly being TRBD1 (5 bases). Germline V lookup: CDR1 SEHNR, CDR2 FQNEAQ (reference sequence). The CDR3 sequence is 12 residues long. V was clipped by 3 bases and J by 11 bases, with 10 bases between them. Here the CDR3 reads CASSFRGEKLFF. The CDR3 coding sequence is TGTGCCAGCAGCTTTCGGGGGGAGAAACTGTTTTTT.

As concerns this clone: Relative to the germline gene, one junction end is altered; a read error may explain this. The chain uses TRBV11-3 and TRBJ2-1; perhaps TRBD2 as D (7 bases). The CDR3 contains 15 residues. Germline CDR1 SGHNT, CDR2 YENEEA. CDR3 amino acids: CASSLEGGWYNEQFF. CDR3 nucleotides: TGTGCCAGCAGCCTAGAGGGGGGGTGGTACAATGAGCAGTTCTTC. Drawing the rest from reference TRBV11-3 and TRBJ2-1, the complete variable domain is EAGVVQSPRYKIIEKKQPVAFWCNPISGHNTLYWYLQNLGQGPELLIRYENEEAVDDSQLPKDRFSAERLKGVDSTLKIQPAELGDSAVYLCASSLEGGWYNEQFFGPGTRLTVL.

For the CDR3, the DNA is TGTGCCAGCAGCCGCCATGGGGGGAGAGAGACCCAGTACTTC. Translation gives CASSRHGGRETQYF. The V gene is TRBV11-1, the J gene TRBJ2-5; D is possibly TRBD2 (6 bases). Germline CDR1 and CDR2: SGHAT and FQDESV (reference sequence). The CDR3 is made up of 14 amino acids. V gave up 5 bases and J gave up 4 bases, with 14 bases separating them.